This T cell receptor beta chain derives from a study of cytomegalovirus exposure and HLA in healthy donors. Germline V gene lookup returns CDR1 LNHNV and CDR2 YYDKDF (reference sequence). V was shortened by 8 bases and J by 0 bases, with 6 bases between the two germline ends. The CDR3 is made up of 12 amino acids. Concerning this clone: Its antigen is still unknown.

General observations from the study: In a later analysis, most CMV-associated TCR beta chains appeared HLA-restricted. For most subjects, TCR beta sequences were reported to predict HLA-A and HLA-B alleles with accuracy.

The PCR made use of 60 Vbeta and 13 Jbeta primers. Produced via immunoSEQ multiplex PCR; TCRdb's table is partial and in-frame only. Of 85,000 to 130,000 clones detected, roughly four fifths appear once; the ten largest clones hold around 14%. This TCR derives from a male donor in good health and CMV-seropositive. The J gene is TRBJ2-3, the V gene TRBV15; TRBD2 is a possible D gene (5 bases). Sequencing was performed on PBMCs. The CDR3 sequence: CATRGSTDTQYF. For the CDR3, the DNA is TGTGCCACCCGGGGAAGCACAGATACGCAGTATTTT.